This TCR beta chain was recorded in a study of blood T cell repertoires in COVID-19. Per the original methods: By means of reference gene primer amplification, nucleated cell counts were estimated. Clones were sequenced by immunoSEQ multiplex PCR, and TCRdb holds only the in-frame ones, with some missing. The D gene and trimming were derived from the DNA, and the V and J assignments and clone size from that table. The table has approximately 350,000 clones, more than 70% seen once; the top ten hold around 3%. V was clipped by 0 bases and J by 4 bases; unmatched bases: 7. Germline V gene sequence: CDR1 SGDLS, CDR2 YYNGEE. The length of the CDR3 is 15 residues. The Seattle patients joined while their infection was active and were tracked longitudinally afterward.

Sequenced input: peripheral blood. This TCR derives from a woman in her 30s with COVID-19, enrolled during active disease. This chain links TRBV9 with TRBJ2-7; 7 positions agree with TRBD2. This chain's CDR3 is CASSVGGGTMYEQYF. Here the CDR3 DNA reads TGTGCCAGCAGCGTAGGGGGAGGGACGATGTACGAGCAGTACTTC.